One and the same sample provided the 15 T cell receptor beta chains below, sequenced in a study of cytomegalovirus exposure and HLA in healthy donors. Here immunoSEQ multiplex PCR was the method, and the copy in TCRdb shows in-frame clones only, minus some. The table includes 200,000 or so clones, roughly 84% detected once. The specimen sequenced was PBMCs. The receptor set was obtained from a man younger than 35 in good health and CMV-seropositive.

This clone was counted at least ten times. This rearrangement joins TRBV5-1 to TRBJ1-4; no clear D. CDR1 is SGHRS and CDR2 is YFSETQ in the germline V gene. Trimming pared 2 bases from V and 5 bases from J, leaving 13 bases between. The CDR3 runs to 15 residues. The CDR3 loop is CASSFGAALNEKLFF. CDR3 DNA sequence: TGCGCCAGCAGCTTTGGAGCAGCACTAAATGAAAAACTGTTTTTT. Filled out from reference TRBV5-1 and TRBJ1-4, the complete variable domain reads KAGVTQTPRYLIKTRGQQVTLSCSPISGHRSVSWYQQTPGQGLQFLFEYFSETQRNKGNFPGRFSGRQFSNSRSEMNVSTLELGDSALYLCASSFGAALNEKLFFGSGTQLSVL.

The chain recombines TRBV2 with TRBJ1-5; a possible D gene is TRBD1 (5 bases). CDR3 length: 13 amino acids. Trimming cost V 4 bases and J 3 bases, with 7 bases left between them. Germline lookup yields CDR1 SNHLY and CDR2 FYNNEI. This CDR3 reads CASSGGHNQPQHF. CDR3 coding DNA: TGTGCCAGCAGTGGGGGCCACAATCAGCCCCAGCATTTT.

The V gene is TRBV4-3, the J gene TRBJ1-2; D ambiguous. The CDR3 has 13 residues. The germline V gene encodes CDR1 LGHNA and CDR2 YSLEER. V was cut by 1 base and J by 8 bases, with 11 bases left in between. The CDR3 here is CASSQGPGRGYTF. The CDR3 nucleotides are TGCGCCAGCAGCCAAGGACCTGGGAGGGGCTACACCTTC.

The J gene is TRBJ2-2, the V gene TRBV7-3; D might be TRBD2 (6 bases). Trimming removed 3 bases from V and 3 bases from J, with 11 bases in between. From germline, CDR1 is SGHTA and CDR2 FQGTGA. The CDR3 has 15 residues. This CDR3 is CASSFRSGDTGELFF. CDR3 coding DNA: TGTGCCAGCAGCTTTCGTAGCGGCGACACCGGGGAGCTGTTTTTT. Full variable domain (missing parts from reference TRBV7-3 and TRBJ2-2): GAGVSQTPSNKVTEKGKYVELRCDPISGHTALYWYRQSLGQGPEFLIYFQGTGAADDSGLPNDRFFAVRPEGSVSTLKIQRTERGDSAVYLCASSFRSGDTGELFFGEGSRLTVL.

This clone was observed a few times. This chain uses TRBV30 with TRBJ1-2; 7 nucleotides agree with TRBD1. Per germline, CDR1 GTSNPN and CDR2 SVGIG (reference sequence). The CDR3 spans 12 residues. After removal of 0 bases from V and 8 bases from J, the junction contained 3 bases not matched to a gene. For the CDR3, the DNA is TGTGCCTGGAGTGTAGGGGGCTCAGGCTACACCTTC. Translation gives CAWSVGGSGYTF.

V and J are TRBV19 and TRBJ1-1, with TRBD1 matching 8 bases. Trimming cost V 0 bases and J 3 bases; bases outside gene matches: 6. Germline CDR1 and CDR2: LNHDA and SQIVND (reference sequence). CDR3 size: 16 residues. This chain's CDR3 is CASSIDGPGGHTEAFF. CDR3 bases: TGTGCCAGTAGTATAGATGGGCCAGGGGGCCACACTGAAGCTTTCTTT.

This clone was seen a few times. The chain combines TRBV2 with TRBJ2-6; 12 positions agree with TRBD2. CDR1 and CDR2 (germline): SNHLY, FYNNEI. The CDR3 has 17 residues. J lost 0 bases, V lost 9 bases, and 6 bases had no gene match. CDR3: CARLGLAGLSGANVLTF. As DNA, the CDR3 is TGTGCCAGACTTGGACTAGCGGGGCTCTCTGGGGCCAACGTCCTGACTTTC.

This clone has just one count. The J gene is TRBJ2-7, the V gene TRBV5-1; 12 nucleotides agree with TRBD2. This CDR3 spans 16 amino acids. Germline-derived CDR1 and CDR2 are SGHRS and YFSETQ. Trimming took 0 bases from V and 6 from J; bases not matched to a gene: 7. The DNA of the CDR3 is TGCGCCAGCAGCTTGGGGCTAGCGGGAGGGTTTTCCGAGCAGTACTTC. It translates to CASSLGLAGGFSEQYF.

In nucleotides, the CDR3 is TGCGCCAGCAGCTTGGGTGGGACAGGGGGTCAGCCCCAGCATTTT. This gives the protein CASSLGGTGGQPQHF. The genes are TRBV5-1 and TRBJ1-5; the match to TRBD1 covers 11 bases. The CDR3 loop spans 15 amino acids. The V segment lost 0 bases and the J segment 6 bases; nucleotides outside the gene matches: 2. Per the germline V gene, CDR1 is SGHRS and CDR2 is YFSETQ.

The chain joins TRBV30 to TRBJ2-7; a weak D match, TRBD2 (5 bases). V lost 2 bases to trimming and J lost 0 bases, with 20 bases between them. The CDR3 extends over 17 amino acids. Looked up from germline, CDR1 is GTSNPN and CDR2 is SVGIG (reference sequence). The CDR3 sequence: CAWSRASLTPYSYEQYF. In DNA, the CDR3 is TGTGCCTGGAGTAGGGCTAGCTTAACCCCATACTCCTACGAGCAGTACTTC.

CDR3 loop: CASISGPGNTIYF. CDR3 bases: TGTGCCAGCATCAGCGGGCCTGGAAACACCATATATTTT. This sequence joins TRBV27 and TRBJ1-3; D is ambiguous. V shed 7 bases and J shed 2 bases, with 9 bases lying between them. This CDR3 has 13 residues. Germline assignment: CDR1 MNHEY and CDR2 SMNVEV (reference sequence).

This clone was found once. The gene calls are TRBV5-1 and TRBJ2-7; the match to TRBD2 covers 11 bases. The CDR3 loop spans 17 amino acids. In germline, CDR1 is SGHRS, CDR2 YFSETQ. The ends lost 4 bases at V and 0 bases at J; junction bases unmatched: 9. CDR3 coding DNA: TGCGCCAGCAGCCAACCGGGACTAGCGGAGTACTCCTACGAGCAGTACTTC. Its translation is CASSQPGLAEYSYEQYF.

The chain carries TRBV19 and TRBJ1-2; D is perhaps TRBD1 (6 bases). The V end lost 8 bases, the J end lost 8 bases, and 12 bases lay between the germline ends. Germline V lookup: CDR1 LNHDA, CDR2 SQIVND (reference sequence). CDR3 length: 11 residues. The CDR3: CASRQGLGYTF. DNA of the CDR3: TGTGCCAGTCGCCAGGGGCTGGGCTACACCTTC.

This clone has at least ten counts. This chain connects TRBV27 to TRBJ2-1; D may be TRBD1 (5 bases). Trimming stripped 4 bases from V and 6 bases from J, with 10 bases between. CDR1 is MNHEY and CDR2 is SMNVEV in the germline V gene (reference sequence). The CDR3 consists of 13 residues. The chain's CDR3 is CASSSVDSNEQFF. The CDR3 DNA sequence: TGTGCCAGCAGTTCAGTAGACAGCAATGAGCAGTTCTTC.

This chain connects TRBV7-2 to TRBJ2-7; possible D gene TRBD1, 6 bases. V lost 1 base, J lost 6 bases, and 13 bases lay in between. CDR1 and CDR2 (germline): SGHTA, FQGNSA. The CDR3 sequence is 14 residues long. CDR3 in DNA: TGTGCCAGCAGCTTAGTGACTGGGGGCGGCGAGCAGTACTTC. It translates to CASSLVTGGGEQYF.